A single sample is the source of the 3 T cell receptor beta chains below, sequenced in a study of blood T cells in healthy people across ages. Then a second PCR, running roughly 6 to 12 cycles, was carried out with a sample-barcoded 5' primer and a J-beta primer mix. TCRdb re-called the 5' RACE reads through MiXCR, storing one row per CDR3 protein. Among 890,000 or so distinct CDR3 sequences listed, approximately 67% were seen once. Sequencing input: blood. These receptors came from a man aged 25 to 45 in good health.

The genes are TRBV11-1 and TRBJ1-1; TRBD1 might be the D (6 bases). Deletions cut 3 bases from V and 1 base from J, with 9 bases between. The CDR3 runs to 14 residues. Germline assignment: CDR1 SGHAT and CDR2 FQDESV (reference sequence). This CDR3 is CASSFSRGNTEAFF. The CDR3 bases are TGTGCCAGCAGCTTTAGCAGGGGGAACACTGAAGCTTTCTTT. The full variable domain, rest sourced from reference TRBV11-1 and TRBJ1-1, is EAEVAQSPRYKITEKSQAVAFWCDPISGHATLYWYRQILGQGPELLVQFQDESVVDDSQLPKDRFSAERLKGVDSTLKIQPAELGDSAMYLCASSFSRGNTEAFFGQGTRLTVV.

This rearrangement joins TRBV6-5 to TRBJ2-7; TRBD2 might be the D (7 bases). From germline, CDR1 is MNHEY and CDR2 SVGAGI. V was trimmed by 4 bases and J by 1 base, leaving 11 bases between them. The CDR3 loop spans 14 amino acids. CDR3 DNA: TGTGCCAGCAGTTCCCGGGGGGCTTCCTACGAGCAGTACTTC. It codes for CASSSRGASYEQYF.

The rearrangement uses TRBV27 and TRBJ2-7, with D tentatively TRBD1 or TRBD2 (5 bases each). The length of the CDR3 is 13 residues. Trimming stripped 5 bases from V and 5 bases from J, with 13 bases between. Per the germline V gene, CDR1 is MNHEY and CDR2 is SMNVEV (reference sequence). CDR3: CASSVLGAHEQYF. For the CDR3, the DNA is TGTGCCAGCAGTGTACTCGGGGCCCACGAGCAGTACTTC.